Listed below are T cell receptor beta chains from one sample, sequenced in a study of blood T cell repertoires in COVID-19. Sequencing was performed with immunoSEQ multiplex PCR; in TCRdb, only in-frame clones are kept and a portion is missing. In the table there are 150,000 or so clones, roughly nine tenths of which are singletons. Sequenced material: peripheral blood. Receptors were obtained from a man aged 18 to 30 with COVID-19, enrolled during active disease. CDR3s include the opening cysteine and the closing phenylalanine or tryptophan. The D gene is left open where the match is weak.

TRBD1	TRBV7-6	TRBJ1-3	TGTGCCAGCAGCTTAGACCGGGACAGGGAGGACACCATATATTTT	CASSLDRDREDTIYF
TRBD1	TRBV30	TRBJ2-1	TGTGCCTGGGGCGGACAGGGTTTTTACGATGAGCAGTTCTTC	CAWGGQGFYDEQFF
.	TRBV28	TRBJ1-6	TGTGCCAGCAGTTATGTTATCTATAATTCACCCCTCCACTTT	CASSYVIYNSPLHF
TRBD1	TRBV5-1	TRBJ2-3	TGCGCCAGCAGCTTGACAGGGGGCTGGGGAGATACGCAGTATTTT	CASSLTGGWGDTQYF
.	TRBV4-3	TRBJ2-6	TGCGCCAGCAGCCAACGGCAGGGGACCAACGTCCTGACTTTC	CASSQRQGTNVLTF
TRBD1	TRBV19	TRBJ1-5	TGTGCCAGTAGTATCGCAGGGGGAAATCAGCCCCAGCATTTT	CASSIAGGNQPQHF
.	TRBV30	TRBJ2-6	TGTGCCTCCTACTTTAGGGCCAACGTCCTGACTTTC	CASYFRANVLTF
TRBD2	TRBV2	TRBJ2-7	TGTGCCAGCAGTGAGGTAGCGGGAGTTTCCTACGAGCAGTACTTC	CASSEVAGVSYEQYF
.	TRBV20-1	TRBJ1-2	TGCAGTGCTAGCAGGGGAATCGGCTACACCTTC	CSASRGIGYTF
.	TRBV19	TRBJ1-4	TGTGCCAGTAGTCCTCACGGAGCTAATGAAAAACTGTTTTTT	CASSPHGANEKLFF
TRBD1	TRBV7-9	TRBJ1-5	TGTGCCAGCAGCTTAGGGTATGGGATGACAGGGGATAGCAATCAGCCCCAGCATTTT	CASSLGYGMTGDSNQPQHF
TRBD2	TRBV7-8	TRBJ2-7	TGTGCCTGCCAATGGCGCGGGGGACCCTACGAGCAGTACTTC	CACQWRGGPYEQYF
TRBD1	TRBV27	TRBJ1-4	TGTGCCAGCAGTTTAGGATTTGGGACAGCTCTGGGAAAACTGTTTTTT	CASSLGFGTALGKLFF
.	TRBV9	TRBJ2-1	TGTGCCAGCAGCGTAGCGGGAGTCGGGAATGAGCAGTTCTTC	CASSVAGVGNEQFF
.	TRBV30	TRBJ2-7	TGTGCCTGGAGGGGGGGGGCGGACGAGCAGTACTTC	CAWRGGADEQYF
.	TRBV7-7	TRBJ2-3	TGTGCTAGCAGCATTTCAGGGGTTTCCACAGATACGCAGTATTTT	CASSISGVSTDTQYF
.	TRBV5-1	TRBJ1-1	TGCGCCAGCAGCCCGCGGGGCCTGCTGAACACTGAAGCTTTCTTT	CASSPRGLLNTEAFF
TRBD1	TRBV2	TRBJ1-6	TGTGCCAGCAGAAGCCGACAGGGGGCCGGTTCACCCCTCCACTTT	CASRSRQGAGSPLHF
TRBD1	TRBV28	TRBJ2-2	TGTGCCAGCAGTTTATTGGGGGACAGGCCGGAGCTGTTTTTT	CASSLLGDRPELFF
TRBD1	TRBV29-1	TRBJ1-1	TGCAGCGTTGCCAGCAGGGGGCAAGCTTTCTTT	CSVASRGQAFF
.	TRBV24-1	TRBJ1-5	TGTGCCACCAGTGTCACCGCAGATGGGCCCCAGCATTTT	CATSVTADGPQHF
.	TRBV2	TRBJ2-7	TGTGCCAGCAGTGAGTCGGTTGCCCGGGAGTACGAGCAGTACTTC	CASSESVAREYEQYF
TRBD1	TRBV16	TRBJ1-1	TGTGCCAGCAGCCGATCGACAGGGGGGACTGAAGCTTTCTTT	CASSRSTGGTEAFF
TRBD1	TRBV7-9	TRBJ2-1	TGTGCCAGCAGCGTCGACAGGGGCGATGAGCAGTTCTTC	CASSVDRGDEQFF
.	TRBV3-1/TRBV3-2	TRBJ1-6	TGTGCCAGCAGCCAAGGCCAGGATAATTCACCCCTCCACTTT	CASSQGQDNSPLHF
.	TRBV7-8	TRBJ1-1	TGTGCCAGCAGCTTCCGGGGGGATTTGACTGAAGCTTTCTTT	CASSFRGDLTEAFF
.	TRBV4-1	TRBJ1-2	TGCGCCAGCAGCCAAGGAGGTGGCTACACCTTC	CASSQGGGYTF